The 10 T cell receptor beta chains given below trace back to one sample, sequenced in a study of blood T cell repertoires in COVID-19. Generated by immunoSEQ multiplex PCR, the TCRdb table keeps only in-frame clones and is missing some. The sample lists 100,000 to 150,000 clones; approximately 81% were seen once. Sequenced input: peripheral blood. Every receptor here comes from a man aged 40-55 years with active or convalescent COVID-19.

V and J are TRBV5-1 and TRBJ1-4; D possibly corresponds to TRBD1 (6 bases). V was pared by 2 bases and J by 7 bases, with 15 bases between. The CDR3 contains 15 residues. Germline V lookup: CDR1 SGHRS, CDR2 YFSETQ. The CDR3 nucleotides read TGCGCCAGCAGCTTCATAACAGGGCCGGGTGAAAAACTGTTTTTT. Its protein product is CASSFITGPGEKLFF.

V and J are TRBV2 and TRBJ1-1, with D maybe TRBD1 (6 bases). CDR1 and CDR2 (germline): SNHLY, FYNNEI. V shed 1 base and J shed 0 bases, with 15 bases lying between them. The length of the CDR3 is 17 residues. In DNA form, the CDR3 reads TGTGCCAGCAGTGAAGGGGGGGGACATTTCATGAACACTGAAGCTTTCTTT. Translation: CASSEGGGHFMNTEAFF.

This chain joins TRBV4-3 and TRBJ1-6; the D is unclear. CDR3 length: 16 amino acids. Germline CDR1 and CDR2: LGHNA and YSLEER. The ends were cut back, 0 bases at V and 9 bases at J, with 15 bases in the middle. CDR3: CASSQEHRPLSSPLHF. CDR3 sequence (DNA): TGCGCCAGCAGCCAAGAGCACAGACCACTCAGTTCACCCCTCCACTTT.

CDR3 sequence (DNA): TGTGCCAGCAGCAAAGACAGGGATGGCTACACCTTC. Translated: CASSKDRDGYTF. The rearrangement uses TRBV7-2 and TRBJ1-2; 7 bases are a match to TRBD1. This CDR3 region has 12 residues. CDR1 SGHTA and CDR2 FQGNSA come from the germline V gene. V lost 5 bases to trimming and J lost 6 bases; unmatched junction nucleotides: 3.

The chain combines TRBV4-2 with TRBJ2-7; 7 bases agree with TRBD2. With 4 bases clipped from V and 5 bases from J, the junction kept 11 bases outside the gene matches. CDR3 length: 15 amino acids. Germline loops: CDR1 LGHNA, CDR2 YNFKEQ. CDR3: CASSREGGAGNEQYF. CDR3 DNA: TGTGCCAGCAGCCGGGAGGGCGGGGCGGGCAACGAGCAGTACTTC.

The V and J genes are TRBV28 and TRBJ1-2; possible D gene TRBD1, 5 bases. Germline CDR1 and CDR2: MDHEN and SYDVKM. V was clipped by 7 bases and J by 6 bases, with 12 bases between them. The CDR3 has 12 residues. The CDR3 loop is CASNERGDGYTF. The DNA for the CDR3 is TGTGCCAGCAATGAAAGGGGCGATGGCTACACCTTC.

This rearrangement joins TRBV14 to TRBJ2-1, with D possibly matching TRBD1 (5 bases). The CDR3 extends over 15 amino acids. The V gene's germline CDR1 is SGHDN and CDR2 FVKESK. Deletions cut 2 bases from V and 6 bases from J, with 14 bases between. The CDR3 DNA sequence: TGTGCCAGCAGCCAAACTTTAGGACACCGCAATGAGCAGTTCTTC. Translation: CASSQTLGHRNEQFF.

The chain joins TRBV7-8 to TRBJ1-5, with D possibly matching TRBD1 (5 bases). The CDR3 totals 15 residues. Trimming shortened V by 1 base and J by 0 bases, and 7 bases separated the two germline ends. Germline lookup yields CDR1 SGHVS and CDR2 FQNEAQ. CDR3 sequence: CASSLGGLSNQPQHF. The DNA of the CDR3 is TGTGCCAGCAGCTTAGGGGGACTTAGCAATCAGCCCCAGCATTTT.

The chain is built from TRBV6-5 and TRBJ1-1; D not resolved. The CDR3 runs to 13 residues. Trimming shortened V by 8 bases and J by 5 bases, and 15 bases separated the two germline ends. Germline V gene data show CDR1 as MNHEY and CDR2 as SVGAGI. The CDR3 nucleotides read TGTGCCAGCGTCCCAAATCCAGGTACTGAAGCTTTCTTT. This codes for CASVPNPGTEAFF.

This clone came up a few times. The CDR3 here is CAILPRGGNTEAFF. CDR3 DNA sequence: TGTGCCATTCTCCCCCGGGGGGGGAACACTGAAGCTTTCTTT. The gene calls are TRBV19 and TRBJ1-1, with D maybe TRBD1 (5 bases). Trimming took 10 bases from V and 1 from J, leaving 16 bases between them. This CDR3 contains 14 residues. Germline CDR1 reads LNHDA; CDR2 reads SQIVND (reference sequence).